This TCR beta chain was observed in a study of T-cell reconstitution after alpha-beta-depleted transplantation in children. This clonotype has more than one count but fewer than ten. This CDR3 is built from 13 residues. Germline lookup yields CDR1 SGHRS and CDR2 YFSETQ. The V gene lost 3 bases and the J gene lost 0 bases, with 7 bases spanning the gap. Preparing the TCRbeta library involved the use of unique molecular identifiers. TCRdb reprocessed the PCR reads with MiXCR, giving one entry per CDR3 protein. The sample contains around 96,000 distinct CDR3 sequences, 12% of which appear only once. The chain joins TRBV5-1 to TRBJ2-7; tentatively, D is TRBD2 (6 bases). The source of this sequence is a human donor who donated a stem cell graft to a child with inherited bone marrow failure. Sequences were derived from PBMCs from the stem cell graft donor, sampled from the stem cell graft. This CDR3 is CASSYSGSYEQYF. CDR3 DNA sequence: TGCGCCAGCAGCTATAGCGGCTCCTACGAGCAGTACTTC.